The T cell receptor beta chain under discussion was sequenced for a study of identifying expanded T cells in peripheral blood (dated by TCRdb to about 2019). Concerning the study at large: Four technical replicates, made by sequencing separate aliquots from the same pool of genomic DNA, were compared pairwise.

Note on this clone: The antigen it recognizes is unknown. Per-nucleotide qualities are absent, and no much larger clonotype sits a single base away.

TCRbeta CDR3 regions were profiled with the immunoSEQ Assay using bias-controlled multiplex PCR amplification of genomic DNA. In the original analysis: The absolute abundance of each unique TCRbeta CDR3 region was quantified after sequences were collapsed and filtered. Two models were used to test differential abundance: a binomial model (Fisher-equivalent) and a beta-binomial model that adds time-dependent variance fitted from healthy donors. Any clone with fewer than 5 combined templates was excluded, and a clone was called differentially abundant if its Benjamini-Hochberg FDR was below 0.01. Beta-binomial variance was modeled as a function of total template count across the two samples using the form v = (b*log(k)+a)^2. TCRdb limited this immuneACCESS table to in-frame rearrangements with V and J called. A share of clones is missing; checked studies link under half to unresolved V genes, and the rest is unexplained. The D gene and trimming were derived from the DNA, and the V and J assignments and clone size from that table. Counted in this sample were about 97,000 clones; approximately 88% of them appeared once. 12% to 15% of the sample belongs to the ten largest clones.

Overall study results and their limits: It was expected by the authors that biological variance in healthy repertoires might increase further over much longer intervals, such as months to years. Across all healthy-donor time intervals, the beta-binomial model significantly lowered both the number of clones called differentially abundant and the false-positive rate. The binomial model flagged approximately 1.2 differentially abundant clones between technical replicates, compared with approximately 16 over approximately 2 weeks and 18 to 20 over about four weeks. For all healthy donors, the variance in clone template counts between approximately 2-week samples rose significantly as total template count increased.

During the collection period, no infections or other immune events were recorded for the healthy donors. To calibrate time-dependent variance in a beta-binomial model of T-cell clone differential abundance, blood repertoires from healthy donors were used as a training cohort. There were around 10 healthy donors in the training cohort, of whom 3 were female and 7 were male. On average the donors were 43 years old, and their ages spanned roughly 25 to 70 years. Whole blood from each healthy donor was obtained from a commercial supplier and was collected at three time points about 15 days apart. For immunosequencing, genomic DNA was extracted from whole blood that had not been sorted. The TCR sequence derives from a person aged 18 to 69 in good health. Specimen: blood.

CDR3 region: CASSLGQTPMNTEAFF. At the DNA level, the sequence is TGTGCCAGCAGCTTAGGACAGACTCCAATGAACACTGAAGCTTTCTTT. The V and J genes are TRBV7-9 and TRBJ1-1, with a weak D call of TRBD1 (5 bases match). The CDR3 sequence holds 16 residues, the cysteine and phenylalanine included. The sequence is cut down to CDR3 DNA, 48 bases in frame from base 1. V is pared back by 1 base and J by 0 bases, with 12 bases lying between the germline termini. CDR1 is given as SEHNR and CDR2 as FQNEAQ, both from the germline V gene (reference sequence). Full variable domain (CDR3 extended with the reference TRBV7-9 and TRBJ1-1 proteins): DTGVSQNPRHKITKRGQNVTFRCDPISEHNRLYWYRQTLGQGPEFLTYFQNEAQLEKSRLLSDRFSAERPKGSFSTLEIQRTEQGDSAMYLCASSLGQTPMNTEAFFGQGTRLTVV.